The rows below give T cell receptor beta chains drawn from one sample of a study of blood T cell repertoires in COVID-19. Clones were read by immunoSEQ multiplex PCR, and TCRdb kept only the in-frame ones, dropping some. The profile shows approximately 150,000 clones, approximately 90% of them singletons. Specimen: peripheral blood. The source is a man between 18 and 35 years old with COVID-19, enrolled during active disease. Each CDR3 is given with its conserved first and last residue. A D gene is named only where the DNA matches it firmly. Part of the rows lack a size; the others show once, few, many or a class for expanded clones.

v_call: TRBV6-6
clone_size: .
d_call: TRBD1
j_call: TRBJ1-2
cdr3_aa: CASSYSTGGACTF
cdr3_nt: TGTGCCAGCAGTTACTCGACAGGGGGCGCTTGCACCTTC

v_call: TRBV28
clone_size: once
d_call: .
j_call: TRBJ2-7
cdr3_aa: CASSYTGTYEQYF
cdr3_nt: TGTGCCAGCAGTTATACGGGGACCTACGAGCAGTACTTC

v_call: TRBV6-2/TRBV6-3
clone_size: once
d_call: .
j_call: TRBJ2-1
cdr3_aa: CASSTGNEQFF
cdr3_nt: TGTGCCAGCAGTACGGGTAATGAGCAGTTCTTC

v_call: TRBV29-1
clone_size: once
d_call: .
j_call: TRBJ2-2
cdr3_aa: CSVAGGAGELFF
cdr3_nt: TGCAGCGTTGCGGGGGGCGCCGGGGAGCTGTTTTTT

v_call: TRBV5-1
clone_size: .
d_call: TRBD1
j_call: TRBJ1-2
cdr3_aa: CASSVTYGQGLSYGYTF
cdr3_nt: TGCGCCAGCAGCGTAACTTACGGACAGGGCCTATCCTATGGCTACACCTTC

v_call: TRBV5-1
clone_size: .
d_call: TRBD2
j_call: TRBJ2-7
cdr3_aa: CASSLVLAGDFYEQYF
cdr3_nt: TGCGCCAGCAGCTTGGTACTAGCGGGAGACTTCTACGAGCAGTACTTC

v_call: TRBV24-1
clone_size: .
d_call: TRBD1
j_call: TRBJ2-1
cdr3_aa: CATSDLSRGLGEQFF
cdr3_nt: TGTGCCACCAGTGATTTGTCCAGGGGGCTAGGGGAGCAGTTCTTC

v_call: TRBV7-7
clone_size: .
d_call: .
j_call: TRBJ2-7
cdr3_aa: CASSLELGPLYEQYF
cdr3_nt: TGTGCCAGCAGCTTAGAACTAGGTCCCCTCTACGAGCAGTACTTC

v_call: TRBV6-2/TRBV6-3
clone_size: .
d_call: TRBD1
j_call: TRBJ1-1
cdr3_aa: CASSGSQGARAEAFF
cdr3_nt: TGTGCCAGCAGCGGCTCACAGGGGGCGAGGGCTGAAGCTTTCTTT

v_call: TRBV28
clone_size: .
d_call: TRBD1
j_call: TRBJ1-5
cdr3_aa: CASSSIGQGLPNQPQHF
cdr3_nt: TGTGCCAGCAGCTCAATTGGACAGGGCTTACCCAATCAGCCCCAGCATTTT

v_call: TRBV11-2
clone_size: .
d_call: TRBD1
j_call: TRBJ2-1
cdr3_aa: CASSPPGQGAHEQFF
cdr3_nt: TGTGCCAGCAGCCCACCGGGACAGGGGGCACATGAGCAGTTCTTC

v_call: TRBV9
clone_size: .
d_call: .
j_call: TRBJ2-2
cdr3_aa: CASSAEGNTGELFF
cdr3_nt: TGTGCCAGCAGCGCCGAGGGGAACACCGGGGAGCTGTTTTTT

v_call: TRBV7-9
clone_size: .
d_call: TRBD1
j_call: TRBJ2-7
cdr3_aa: CASSFFPTGGRDEQYF
cdr3_nt: TGTGCCAGCAGCTTTTTCCCCACAGGGGGCAGGGACGAGCAGTACTTC

v_call: TRBV15
clone_size: .
d_call: .
j_call: TRBJ1-5
cdr3_aa: CATSVERVGVQPQHF
cdr3_nt: TGTGCCACCAGCGTGGAAAGGGTCGGGGTTCAGCCCCAGCATTTT

v_call: TRBV5-8
clone_size: .
d_call: TRBD1
j_call: TRBJ1-2
cdr3_aa: CASSFRDRVGYTF
cdr3_nt: TGTGCCAGCAGCTTCCGGGACAGGGTTGGCTACACCTTC

v_call: TRBV27
clone_size: .
d_call: TRBD1
j_call: TRBJ1-1
cdr3_aa: CASRRQGVTEAFF
cdr3_nt: TGTGCCAGCAGGAGACAGGGTGTTACTGAAGCTTTCTTT

v_call: TRBV28
clone_size: .
d_call: TRBD1
j_call: TRBJ2-5
cdr3_aa: CASGGQGRGGQETQYF
cdr3_nt: TGTGCCAGCGGGGGACAGGGAAGAGGAGGCCAAGAGACCCAGTACTTC

v_call: TRBV4-3
clone_size: .
d_call: TRBD2
j_call: TRBJ2-7
cdr3_aa: CASSQALAGGLSSYEQYF
cdr3_nt: TGCGCCAGCAGCCAAGCCCTAGCGGGAGGCCTAAGCTCCTACGAGCAGTACTTC

v_call: TRBV7-9
clone_size: .
d_call: TRBD1
j_call: TRBJ1-6
cdr3_aa: CASSLGDREESPLHF
cdr3_nt: TGTGCCAGCAGCTTAGGTGACAGGGAGGAATCACCCCTCCACTTT

v_call: TRBV7-8
clone_size: .
d_call: TRBD2
j_call: TRBJ2-7
cdr3_aa: CASSLSPTSGRARYEQYF
cdr3_nt: TGTGCCAGCAGCTTATCCCCGACTAGCGGGAGGGCTCGGTACGAGCAGTACTTC

v_call: TRBV4-1
clone_size: .
d_call: TRBD1
j_call: TRBJ1-1
cdr3_aa: CASSQRGQGNTEAFF
cdr3_nt: TGCGCCAGCAGCCAACGGGGACAGGGGAACACTGAAGCTTTCTTT

v_call: TRBV14
clone_size: .
d_call: .
j_call: TRBJ1-3
cdr3_aa: CASSRTGYGNTIYF
cdr3_nt: TGTGCCAGCAGCCGTACAGGCTATGGAAACACCATATATTTT

v_call: TRBV7-3
clone_size: once
d_call: .
j_call: TRBJ2-1
cdr3_aa: CASSLRLGREQFF
cdr3_nt: TGTGCCAGCAGCTTACGCCTAGGTCGTGAGCAGTTCTTC

v_call: TRBV27
clone_size: once
d_call: .
j_call: TRBJ2-6
cdr3_aa: CASSLAGIGANVLTF
cdr3_nt: TGTGCCAGCAGTTTAGCCGGGATCGGGGCCAACGTCCTGACTTTC

v_call: TRBV19
clone_size: .
d_call: .
j_call: TRBJ1-5
cdr3_aa: CASSNVRGALRNQPQHF
cdr3_nt: TGTGCCAGTAGTAATGTTCGGGGGGCACTTAGGAATCAGCCCCAGCATTTT

v_call: TRBV6-5
clone_size: .
d_call: .
j_call: TRBJ2-1
cdr3_aa: CASSYSVLESDEQFF
cdr3_nt: TGTGCCAGCAGTTACTCCGTACTAGAGTCCGATGAGCAGTTCTTC

v_call: TRBV7-3
clone_size: .
d_call: TRBD1
j_call: TRBJ2-1
cdr3_aa: CASSLQQGGEQFF
cdr3_nt: TGTGCCAGCAGCCTGCAACAGGGGGGTGAGCAGTTCTTC

v_call: TRBV18
clone_size: .
d_call: TRBD2
j_call: TRBJ2-2
cdr3_aa: CASSRLAGGPAGELFF
cdr3_nt: TGTGCCAGCTCAAGACTAGCGGGAGGGCCGGCCGGGGAGCTGTTTTTT

v_call: TRBV21-1
clone_size: .
d_call: .
j_call: TRBJ2-3
cdr3_aa: CASSKSGVWGLTDTQYF
cdr3_nt: TGTGCCAGCAGCAAATCAGGGGTGTGGGGGCTCACAGATACGCAGTATTTT

v_call: TRBV3-1/TRBV3-2
clone_size: .
d_call: TRBD2
j_call: TRBJ2-1
cdr3_aa: CASSQLAGGPYNEQFF
cdr3_nt: TGTGCCAGCAGCCAACTAGCGGGAGGGCCCTACAATGAGCAGTTCTTC

v_call: TRBV7-6
clone_size: .
d_call: .
j_call: TRBJ1-3
cdr3_aa: CASSLWPRGKRNTIYF
cdr3_nt: TGTGCCAGCAGCTTATGGCCACGGGGGAAAAGAAACACCATATATTTT

v_call: TRBV5-1
clone_size: .
d_call: .
j_call: TRBJ2-3
cdr3_aa: CASSKTAFTDTQYF
cdr3_nt: TGCGCCAGCAGCAAGACAGCCTTTACAGATACGCAGTATTTT

v_call: TRBV2
clone_size: .
d_call: .
j_call: TRBJ1-2
cdr3_aa: CARGGSYGYTF
cdr3_nt: TGTGCCAGGGGGGGAAGCTATGGCTACACCTTC

v_call: TRBV6-5
clone_size: .
d_call: TRBD1
j_call: TRBJ1-2
cdr3_aa: CASTLDRRGGYTF
cdr3_nt: TGTGCCAGCACCTTGGACAGGAGGGGCGGCTACACCTTC

v_call: TRBV7-7
clone_size: .
d_call: TRBD2
j_call: TRBJ2-2
cdr3_aa: CASSFSQDGAREVFF
cdr3_nt: TGTGCCAGCAGCTTTTCGCAGGATGGTGCCCGGGAGGTGTTTTTT

v_call: TRBV5-1
clone_size: .
d_call: .
j_call: TRBJ1-4
cdr3_aa: CASSLTGRGDEKLLF
cdr3_nt: TGCGCCAGCAGCTTGACAGGGAGGGGGGATGAAAAACTGCTTTTT

v_call: TRBV25-1
clone_size: .
d_call: .
j_call: TRBJ1-1
cdr3_aa: CASSDRYRPEAFF
cdr3_nt: TGTGCCAGCAGTGACCGATACAGGCCCGAAGCTTTCTTT

v_call: TRBV6-5
clone_size: .
d_call: .
j_call: TRBJ2-4
cdr3_aa: CASRLLAKNIQYF
cdr3_nt: TGTGCCAGCAGACTGCTAGCCAAAAACATTCAGTACTTC

v_call: TRBV9
clone_size: once
d_call: .
j_call: TRBJ2-3
cdr3_aa: CASSQLASSTDTQYF
cdr3_nt: TGTGCCAGCAGCCAGCTAGCGTCTAGCACAGATACGCAGTATTTT

v_call: TRBV7-8
clone_size: .
d_call: TRBD1
j_call: TRBJ1-5
cdr3_aa: CASSSFRDRDQPQHF
cdr3_nt: TGTGCCAGCAGCAGTTTTAGGGACAGGGATCAGCCCCAGCATTTT

v_call: TRBV27
clone_size: .
d_call: .
j_call: TRBJ1-1
cdr3_aa: CASSLSRGNTEAFF
cdr3_nt: TGTGCCAGCAGTTTATCCAGGGGGAACACTGAAGCTTTCTTT

v_call: TRBV4-3
clone_size: .
d_call: .
j_call: TRBJ2-5
cdr3_aa: CASSQGATVPQETQYF
cdr3_nt: TGCGCCAGCAGCCAAGGCGCGACAGTCCCTCAAGAGACCCAGTACTTC

v_call: TRBV7-8
clone_size: .
d_call: .
j_call: TRBJ2-5
cdr3_aa: CASSLDKPSSGPQETQYF
cdr3_nt: TGTGCCAGCAGCTTAGACAAGCCTAGTTCGGGTCCCCAAGAGACCCAGTACTTC

v_call: TRBV5-1
clone_size: .
d_call: TRBD1
j_call: TRBJ1-2
cdr3_aa: CASSSAGTGGDGYTF
cdr3_nt: TGCGCCAGCAGCTCTGCCGGGACAGGGGGAGATGGCTACACCTTC

v_call: TRBV15
clone_size: .
d_call: .
j_call: TRBJ2-3
cdr3_aa: CATSRDDGSLTDTQYF
cdr3_nt: TGTGCCACCAGCAGAGATGACGGGAGCCTCACAGATACGCAGTATTTT

v_call: TRBV30
clone_size: .
d_call: .
j_call: TRBJ2-2
cdr3_aa: CACSGVRSTGELFF
cdr3_nt: TGTGCCTGCTCGGGGGTTAGGAGCACCGGGGAGCTGTTTTTT

v_call: TRBV30
clone_size: .
d_call: .
j_call: TRBJ2-7
cdr3_aa: CAWSGDYEQYF
cdr3_nt: TGTGCCTGGAGTGGCGACTACGAGCAGTACTTC

v_call: TRBV6-5
clone_size: .
d_call: .
j_call: TRBJ1-3
cdr3_aa: CASGTFGNTIYF
cdr3_nt: TGTGCCAGCGGGACATTTGGAAACACCATATATTTT

v_call: TRBV18
clone_size: .
d_call: TRBD1
j_call: TRBJ1-1
cdr3_aa: CASSPLSGQGITEAFF
cdr3_nt: TGTGCCAGCTCACCACTCTCTGGACAGGGGATCACTGAAGCTTTCTTT

v_call: TRBV19
clone_size: .
d_call: .
j_call: TRBJ2-3
cdr3_aa: CASSIAPGTDTQYF
cdr3_nt: TGTGCCAGTAGTATAGCTCCCGGCACAGATACGCAGTATTTT

v_call: TRBV28
clone_size: .
d_call: TRBD1
j_call: TRBJ1-1
cdr3_aa: CASRPPGQGEAFF
cdr3_nt: TGTGCCAGCAGACCCCCTGGACAGGGTGAAGCTTTCTTT

v_call: TRBV5-6
clone_size: .
d_call: TRBD1
j_call: TRBJ2-7
cdr3_aa: CASTLFDRDRVGEQYF
cdr3_nt: TGTGCCAGCACCCTCTTCGATAGGGACAGGGTGGGCGAGCAGTACTTC

v_call: TRBV11-2
clone_size: .
d_call: .
j_call: TRBJ2-1
cdr3_aa: CASSLGGLAYNEQFF
cdr3_nt: TGTGCCAGCAGCTTAGGAGGCCTAGCCTACAATGAGCAGTTCTTC

v_call: TRBV18
clone_size: .
d_call: TRBD1
j_call: TRBJ1-2
cdr3_aa: CASSRQGDGSGYTF
cdr3_nt: TGTGCCAGCTCACGGCAGGGGGATGGTAGTGGCTACACCTTC

v_call: TRBV28
clone_size: .
d_call: TRBD1
j_call: TRBJ2-2
cdr3_aa: CASSLRQGRTGELFF
cdr3_nt: TGTGCCAGCAGTTTAAGACAGGGGAGGACCGGGGAGCTGTTTTTT

v_call: TRBV28
clone_size: .
d_call: TRBD2
j_call: TRBJ2-1
cdr3_aa: CASSLVAGNEQFF
cdr3_nt: TGTGCCAGCAGCTTGGTAGCGGGGAATGAGCAGTTCTTC

v_call: TRBV30
clone_size: .
d_call: .
j_call: TRBJ2-6
cdr3_aa: CASNTGSGANVLTF
cdr3_nt: TGTGCCTCCAATACAGGGTCTGGGGCCAACGTCCTGACTTTC

v_call: TRBV29-1
clone_size: few
d_call: TRBD1
j_call: TRBJ1-2
cdr3_aa: CSAPTGADGYTF
cdr3_nt: TGCAGCGCCCCGACAGGGGCGGATGGCTACACCTTC

v_call: TRBV19
clone_size: .
d_call: TRBD1
j_call: TRBJ1-5
cdr3_aa: CASSGQVNNQPQHF
cdr3_nt: TGTGCCAGTAGTGGACAGGTGAACAATCAGCCCCAGCATTTT

v_call: TRBV28
clone_size: once
d_call: TRBD1
j_call: TRBJ1-5
cdr3_aa: CASRLGQGYQPQHF
cdr3_nt: TGTGCCAGCAGGCTGGGACAGGGGTACCAGCCCCAGCATTTT